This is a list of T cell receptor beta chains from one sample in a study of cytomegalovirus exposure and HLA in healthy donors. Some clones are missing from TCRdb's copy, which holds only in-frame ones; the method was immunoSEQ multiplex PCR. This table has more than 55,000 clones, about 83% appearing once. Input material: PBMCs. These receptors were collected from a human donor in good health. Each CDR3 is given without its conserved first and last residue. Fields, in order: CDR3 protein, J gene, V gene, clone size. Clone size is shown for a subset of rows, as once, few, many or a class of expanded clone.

cdr3_aa: ASSHGQMQETQY
j_call: TRBJ2-5
v_call: TRBV4-1
clone_size: NA

cdr3_aa: ASSGDRMSNQPQH
j_call: TRBJ1-5
v_call: TRBV2
clone_size: NA

cdr3_aa: ASSPEPGQGEFFVTEAF
j_call: TRBJ1-1
v_call: TRBV5-4
clone_size: once

cdr3_aa: ASSLESSYNSPLH
j_call: TRBJ1-6
v_call: TRBV25-1
clone_size: NA

cdr3_aa: ASRPGHGYGYT
j_call: TRBJ1-2
v_call: TRBV27
clone_size: NA

cdr3_aa: ASSLGGNRGGYGYT
j_call: TRBJ1-2
v_call: TRBV27
clone_size: NA

cdr3_aa: ASSQETLEWDTQY
j_call: TRBJ2-3
v_call: TRBV4-2
clone_size: NA

cdr3_aa: SVVSFGQGGGFYEQY
j_call: TRBJ2-7
v_call: TRBV29-1
clone_size: NA

cdr3_aa: ASSTQTSTGTGELF
j_call: TRBJ2-2
v_call: TRBV5-6
clone_size: NA

cdr3_aa: ASSRGQGTNPGEKLF
j_call: TRBJ1-4
v_call: TRBV7-2
clone_size: NA

cdr3_aa: ASSQPPGSPGQETQY
j_call: TRBJ2-5
v_call: TRBV4-2
clone_size: NA

cdr3_aa: ASSLYTGGSASGNTIY
j_call: TRBJ1-3
v_call: TRBV5-5
clone_size: NA

cdr3_aa: ASTTGWASGAYTGELF
j_call: TRBJ2-2
v_call: TRBV19
clone_size: NA

cdr3_aa: ASSFPGQSHYGYT
j_call: TRBJ1-2
v_call: TRBV5-4
clone_size: NA

cdr3_aa: ASSLSNGGQGPTEAF
j_call: TRBJ1-1
v_call: TRBV7-8
clone_size: NA

cdr3_aa: ASSRPQEDEQF
j_call: TRBJ2-1
v_call: TRBV5-1
clone_size: NA

cdr3_aa: ASSQDTGKETQY
j_call: TRBJ2-5
v_call: TRBV4-3
clone_size: NA

cdr3_aa: ASSPQRLAGGYEQY
j_call: TRBJ2-7
v_call: TRBV19
clone_size: NA

cdr3_aa: ASSQGAGDIHEQY
j_call: NA
v_call: TRBV4-1
clone_size: NA

cdr3_aa: ASSLSGDEKLF
j_call: TRBJ1-4
v_call: TRBV5-6
clone_size: NA

cdr3_aa: ASSPGTGLNYGYT
j_call: TRBJ1-2
v_call: TRBV14
clone_size: NA

cdr3_aa: ASSSGLAGATRYEQF
j_call: TRBJ2-1
v_call: TRBV7-6
clone_size: NA

cdr3_aa: ASSQESADTQY
j_call: TRBJ2-3
v_call: TRBV4-3
clone_size: NA

cdr3_aa: ASGLVRAGGLAISPGELF
j_call: TRBJ2-2
v_call: TRBV12-5
clone_size: NA

cdr3_aa: ASSLDTGVEQY
j_call: TRBJ2-7
v_call: TRBV11-2
clone_size: NA

cdr3_aa: ASSFGRVQETQY
j_call: TRBJ2-5
v_call: TRBV5-1
clone_size: NA

cdr3_aa: ASSLEGQGSTDTQY
j_call: TRBJ2-3
v_call: TRBV5-1
clone_size: NA

cdr3_aa: ASSPPSGGASTQY
j_call: TRBJ2-3
v_call: TRBV18
clone_size: few

cdr3_aa: ASTHPGRDNYGYT
j_call: TRBJ1-2
v_call: TRBV7-8
clone_size: NA

cdr3_aa: ASSQETGGAYEQY
j_call: TRBJ2-7
v_call: TRBV4-2
clone_size: once

cdr3_aa: ASSLAQGNTEAF
j_call: TRBJ1-1
v_call: TRBV5-1
clone_size: NA

cdr3_aa: ASGQSYEQY
j_call: TRBJ2-7
v_call: TRBV11-2
clone_size: NA